What follows are 13 T cell receptor beta chains derived from one specimen sequenced in a study of blood T cells in healthy people across ages (dated by TCRdb to about 2015). The library was built by means of 5' RACE. A second PCR of roughly 6 to 11 cycles was performed with a sample-barcoded 5' primer and a J-beta primer mix. Using fastp trimming at Q25 and MiXCR clonotype assembly, TCRdb reanalyzed the public sequencing data and kept in-frame beta chains. CDR3 protein duplicates are merged, each entry listing the most common genes and DNA. The sample data list over 1,500,000 distinct CDR3 sequences, and 35% to 50% of these were observed just once. Clones ranked in the top ten supply more than 20% of the sample. The sample consisted of blood. Receptor source: a human donor in good health.

The V and J genes are TRBV7-9 and TRBJ1-2; D gene uncertain. The CDR3 is made up of 13 amino acids. V dropped 1 base and J dropped 8 bases, with 11 bases sitting between them. Germline-derived CDR1 and CDR2 are SEHNR and FQNEAQ (reference sequence). The CDR3 loop reads CASSLVVSGGYTF. DNA of the CDR3: TGTGCCAGCAGCTTAGTAGTCTCGGGCGGCTACACCTTC.

This sequence joins TRBV7-3 and TRBJ2-5, with TRBD2 identical over 8 bases. Germline V gene lookup returns CDR1 SGHTA and CDR2 FQGTGA. This CDR3 has 15 amino acids. The V segment lost 7 bases and the J segment 11 bases; nucleotides outside the gene matches: 18. CDR3 bases: TGTGCCAGCAACCCGAGCGGGGGAGGGTACAATGAGCAGTACTTC. Amino acids: CASNPSGGGYNEQYF.

V and J are TRBV6-2 or TRBV6-3 and TRBJ2-5; 8 nucleotides align to TRBD2. The V gene's germline CDR1 is MNHEY and CDR2 SVGEGT. The CDR3 has 14 residues. V shed 2 bases, J shed 4 bases, and the junction held 3 bases outside the gene matches. The CDR3 loop is CASSYERGIETQYF. CDR3 nucleotides: TGTGCCAGCAGTTACGAGCGGGGGATAGAGACCCAGTACTTC.

The chain recombines TRBV12-3 or TRBV12-4 with TRBJ1-2; 9 bases match TRBD1. This CDR3 spans 14 amino acids. Trimming cost V 3 bases and J 7 bases; bases outside gene matches: 6. The CDR3 protein is CASSFSRTGVGYTF. CDR3 coding DNA: TGTGCCAGCAGTTTTTCTAGGACAGGGGTTGGCTACACCTTC.

The chain is built from TRBV20-1 and TRBJ1-1, with D possibly matching TRBD1 (5 bases). Germline V gene lookup returns CDR1 DFQATT and CDR2 SNEGSKA (reference sequence). The CDR3 runs 15 residues. V lost 1 base, J lost 6 bases, and 18 bases lay in between. The CDR3 is CSARVLGPGDAEAFF. In DNA, the CDR3 is TGCAGTGCTAGAGTTCTCGGGCCTGGGGACGCTGAAGCTTTCTTT.

The J gene is TRBJ2-3, the V gene TRBV4-3, with D unresolved. CDR3 length: 15 residues. Germline assignment: CDR1 LGHNA and CDR2 YSLEER. The V end lost 4 bases, the J end lost 1 base, and 12 bases lay between the germline ends. This CDR3 is CASSLQGGRTDTQYF. The CDR3 DNA sequence: TGCGCCAGCAGCCTCCAAGGCGGCCGCACAGATACGCAGTATTTT.

This clonotype was seen a handful of times. A read error may account for a junction end that differs from germline. V gene TRBV29-1 combines with J gene TRBJ2-1; a possible D gene is TRBD2 (6 bases). This CDR3 is 14 amino acids long. Germline assignment: CDR1 SQVTM and CDR2 ANQGSEA. The CDR3 nucleotides are TGCAGCGTAGAAGACCCCCCGGGCGGGGATGAGCAGTTCTTC. Translating it yields CSVEDPPGGDEQFF.

This chain joins TRBV15 and TRBJ1-2; D not certain. V lost 0 bases, J lost 3 bases, and 11 bases lay in between. Per the germline V gene, CDR1 is LNHNV and CDR2 is YYDKDF (reference sequence). CDR3 length: 15 amino acids. The CDR3 reads CATSRDLGRHYGYTF. The CDR3 DNA reads as TGTGCCACCAGCAGAGATTTGGGCAGGCACTATGGCTACACCTTC.

V usage is TRBV20-1 and J usage is TRBJ1-1; no reliable D call. V was cut by 3 bases and J by 3 bases, with 8 bases left in between. Per the germline V gene, CDR1 is DFQATT and CDR2 is SNEGSKA (reference sequence). The CDR3 is 12 amino acids. CDR3 coding DNA: TGCAGTGCTAGCCGGTCGGACACTGAAGCTTTCTTT. Residues: CSASRSDTEAFF.

The rearrangement uses TRBV15 and TRBJ1-2, with a possible D match to TRBD1 (6 bases). The CDR3 is made up of 15 amino acids. Deletions cut 0 bases from V and 3 bases from J, with 11 bases between. The germline CDR1 and CDR2 sequences are LNHNV and YYDKDF (reference sequence). In DNA, the CDR3 is TGTGCCACCAGCAGAGATCAGGACAGTCACTATGGCTACACCTTC. Amino acid sequence: CATSRDQDSHYGYTF.

The V call is TRBV7-9, the J call TRBJ1-6, with D unclear. Trimming pared 0 bases from V and 10 bases from J, leaving 16 bases between. The CDR3 covers 16 residues. Germline lookup yields CDR1 SEHNR and CDR2 FQNEAQ (reference sequence). CDR3 loop: CASSLAVTLLISPLHF. The CDR3 nucleotides are TGTGCCAGCAGCTTAGCGGTGACCCTTCTAATCTCACCCCTCCACTTT.

This clonotype showed up just a few times. The V gene is TRBV20-1, the J gene TRBJ1-4, with D possibly being TRBD1 (6 bases). This CDR3 comprises 13 residues. Trimming left V 5 bases short and J 5 bases short, with 12 bases between. Germline assignment: CDR1 DFQATT and CDR2 SNEGSKA (reference sequence). The CDR3 DNA is TGCAGTGCTCGGAGGGGGAGGAATGAAAAACTGTTTTTT. The encoded protein is CSARRGRNEKLFF.

This clonotype was counted between two and nine times. The CDR3 sequence is CASSGEGYEQYF. For the CDR3, the DNA is TGTGCCAGCAGTGGGGAAGGCTACGAGCAGTACTTC. The V gene is TRBV12-3 or TRBV12-4, the J gene TRBJ2-7; D is unresolved. The V end lost 5 bases, the J end lost 3 bases, and 8 bases lay between the germline ends. CDR3 size: 12 residues.